This T cell receptor (beta chain) was recovered during a study of response to subunit inactivated influenza vaccine. MiXCR was run by TCRdb on the RT-PCR reads, yielding one entry per CDR3 protein. This table has just under 550,000 distinct CDR3 sequences, approximately 24% appearing once. The germline CDR1 and CDR2 sequences are SGHTA and FQGNSA. The CDR3 spans 16 residues. With V trimmed by 3 bases and J by 6 bases, 10 bases remained unmatched. These data also formed part of another study, on T cells expressing NK-cell markers. From that second work: Beta-chain TCR cDNA was generated via 5'RACE template switching with UMIs. Repertoires of TCR beta were obtained from T cells sorted as CD3+CD56+NKG2C+, CD3+CD56+NKG2C- and CD3+CD56-NKG2C+. NKG2C+ dominant clonotypes from several donors made up roughly 1.0-7.0% of CD8+ T cells. In several donors, these clonotypes also led the CD3+CD56-NKG2C+ fraction. Whether expanded NKG2C+ T cell clones recognized HCMV stayed uncertain.

The material sequenced was CD4+ T cells sorted from PBMCs, taken roughly 12 days after vaccination. The receptor's source is a man over 45 who received an inactivated influenza vaccine. V usage is TRBV7-2 and J usage is TRBJ2-7, with 11 bases matching TRBD1. This chain's CDR3 is CASSFVPGQGGPEQYF. The CDR3 DNA reads TGTGCCAGCAGCTTTGTACCGGGACAGGGGGGTCCCGAGCAGTACTTC.